The clone carrying this TCR beta chain was detected ten times or more. MiXCR was run by TCRdb on the 5' RACE reads, yielding one entry per CDR3 protein. This table holds under 300,000 distinct CDR3 sequences, 8% to 10% found once. The data derive from a study of T-cell memory formation after mild COVID-19. CDR3 length equals 13 residues. Germline values: CDR1 SGHVS, CDR2 FNYEAQ. The germline V and J ends were trimmed by 5 bases and 5 bases, with 10 bases remaining between them. The chain recombines TRBV7-6 with TRBJ2-1; D is possibly TRBD1 (6 bases). This sequence was found in a man aged 18 to 29 who had mild COVID-19 (a few samples of this study predate the infection). Cell type and time point are not known. The sequenced sample was PBMCs or a T cell subset sorted from them (not recorded which). The CDR3 loop is CASSSTGNNEQFF. CDR3 nucleotides: TGTGCCAGCAGCAGCACAGGGAACAATGAGCAGTTCTTC.